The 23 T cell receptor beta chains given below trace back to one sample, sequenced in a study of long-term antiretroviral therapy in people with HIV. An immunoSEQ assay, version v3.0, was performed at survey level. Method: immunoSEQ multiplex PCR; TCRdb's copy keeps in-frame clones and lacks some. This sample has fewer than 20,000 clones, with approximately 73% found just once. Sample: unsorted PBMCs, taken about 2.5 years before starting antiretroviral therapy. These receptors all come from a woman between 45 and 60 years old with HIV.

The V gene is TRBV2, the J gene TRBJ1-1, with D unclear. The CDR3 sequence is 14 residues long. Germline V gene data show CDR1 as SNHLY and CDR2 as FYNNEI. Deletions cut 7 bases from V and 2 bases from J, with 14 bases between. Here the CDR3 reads CASIRGRSNTEAFF. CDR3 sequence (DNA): TGTGCCAGCATTAGAGGCAGGAGCAACACTGAAGCTTTCTTT.

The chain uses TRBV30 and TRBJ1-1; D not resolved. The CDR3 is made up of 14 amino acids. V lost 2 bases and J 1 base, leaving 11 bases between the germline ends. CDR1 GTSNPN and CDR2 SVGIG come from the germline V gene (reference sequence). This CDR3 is CAWSRELKNTEAFF. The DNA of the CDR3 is TGTGCCTGGAGTCGGGAATTGAAGAACACTGAAGCTTTCTTT.

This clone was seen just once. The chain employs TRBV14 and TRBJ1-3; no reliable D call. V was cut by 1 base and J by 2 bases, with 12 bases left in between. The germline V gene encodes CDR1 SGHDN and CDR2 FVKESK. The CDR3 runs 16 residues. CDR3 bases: TGTGCCAGCAGCCAAGGTGTCTGGGAGGCTGGAAACACCATATATTTT. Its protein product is CASSQGVWEAGNTIYF.

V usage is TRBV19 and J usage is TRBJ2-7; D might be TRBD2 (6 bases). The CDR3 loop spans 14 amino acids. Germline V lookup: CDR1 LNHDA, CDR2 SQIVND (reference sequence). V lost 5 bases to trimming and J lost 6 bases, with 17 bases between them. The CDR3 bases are TGTGCCAGTAGTGCGGGGTGGGGGGTCGGCGAGCAGTACTTC. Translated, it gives CASSAGWGVGEQYF.

The CDR3 DNA reads TGTGCCAGCAGCTCCTTTAGCACCGGGGAGCTGTTTTTT. Amino acids: CASSSFSTGELFF. J is TRBJ2-2 and V is TRBV11-3; D unclear. The V gene lost 4 bases and the J gene lost 4 bases, with 7 bases spanning the gap. Germline CDR1 SGHNT, CDR2 YENEEA. The CDR3 length is 13 residues. Full variable domain (remainder filled in from reference TRBV11-3 and TRBJ2-2): EAGVVQSPRYKIIEKKQPVAFWCNPISGHNTLYWYLQNLGQGPELLIRYENEEAVDDSQLPKDRFSAERLKGVDSTLKIQPAELGDSAVYLCASSSFSTGELFFGEGSRLTVL.

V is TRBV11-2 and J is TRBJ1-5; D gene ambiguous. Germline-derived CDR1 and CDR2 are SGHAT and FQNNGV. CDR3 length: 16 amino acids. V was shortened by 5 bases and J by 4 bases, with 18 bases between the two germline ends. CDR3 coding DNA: TGTGCCAGCAGCCCCTCCAGTGAGGGAGCGAATCAGCCCCAGCATTTT. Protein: CASSPSSEGANQPQHF. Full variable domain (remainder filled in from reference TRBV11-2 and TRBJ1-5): EAGVAQSPRYKIIEKRQSVAFWCNPISGHATLYWYQQILGQGPKLLIQFQNNGVVDDSQLPKDRFSAERLKGVDSTLKIQPAKLEDSAVYLCASSPSSEGANQPQHFGDGTRLSIL.

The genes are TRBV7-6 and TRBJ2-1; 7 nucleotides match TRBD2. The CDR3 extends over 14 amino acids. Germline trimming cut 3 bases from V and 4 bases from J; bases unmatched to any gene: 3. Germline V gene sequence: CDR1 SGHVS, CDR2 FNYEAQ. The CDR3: CASSFLADYNEQFF. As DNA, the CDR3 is TGTGCCAGCAGCTTCCTAGCGGATTACAATGAGCAGTTCTTC.

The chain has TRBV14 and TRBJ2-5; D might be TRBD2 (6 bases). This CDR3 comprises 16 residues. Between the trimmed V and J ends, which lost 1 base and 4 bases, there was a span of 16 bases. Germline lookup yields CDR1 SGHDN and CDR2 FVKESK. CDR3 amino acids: CASSQGPGLERETQYF. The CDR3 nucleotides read TGTGCCAGCAGCCAAGGTCCGGGACTGGAACGAGAGACCCAGTACTTC.

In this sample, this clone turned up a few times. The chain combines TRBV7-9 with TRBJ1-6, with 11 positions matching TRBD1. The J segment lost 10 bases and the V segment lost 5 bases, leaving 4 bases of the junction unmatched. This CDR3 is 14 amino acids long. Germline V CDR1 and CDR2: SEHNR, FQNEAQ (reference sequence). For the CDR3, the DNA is TGTGCCAGCAGCCCGGACAGGGGGCGATCACCCCTCCACTTT. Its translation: CASSPDRGRSPLHF.

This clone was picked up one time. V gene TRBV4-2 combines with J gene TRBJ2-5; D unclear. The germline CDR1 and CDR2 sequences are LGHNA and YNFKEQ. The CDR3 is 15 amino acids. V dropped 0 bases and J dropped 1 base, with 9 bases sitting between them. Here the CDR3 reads CASSQDGNGQETQYF. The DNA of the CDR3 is TGTGCCAGCAGCCAAGATGGAAACGGCCAAGAGACCCAGTACTTC.

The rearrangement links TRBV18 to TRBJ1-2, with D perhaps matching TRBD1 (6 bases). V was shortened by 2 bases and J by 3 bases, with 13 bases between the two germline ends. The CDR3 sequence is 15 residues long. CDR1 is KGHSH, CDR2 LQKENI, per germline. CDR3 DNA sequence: TGTGCCAGCTCACCAGAATTACAGGGACACTATGGCTACACCTTC. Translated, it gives CASSPELQGHYGYTF.

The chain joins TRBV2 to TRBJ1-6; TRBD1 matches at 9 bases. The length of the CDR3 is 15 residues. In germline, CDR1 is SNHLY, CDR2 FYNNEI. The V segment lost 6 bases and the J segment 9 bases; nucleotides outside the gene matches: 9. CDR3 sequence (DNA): TGTGCCAGCAGGGCGATACAGGGGGCAAGTTCACCCCTCCACTTT. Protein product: CASRAIQGASSPLHF.

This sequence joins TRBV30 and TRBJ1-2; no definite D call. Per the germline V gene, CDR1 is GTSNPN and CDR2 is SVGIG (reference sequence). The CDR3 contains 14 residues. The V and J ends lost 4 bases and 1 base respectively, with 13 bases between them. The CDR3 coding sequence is TGTGCCTGGACGTACAGCGAATTTAACTATGGCTACACCTTC. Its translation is CAWTYSEFNYGYTF.

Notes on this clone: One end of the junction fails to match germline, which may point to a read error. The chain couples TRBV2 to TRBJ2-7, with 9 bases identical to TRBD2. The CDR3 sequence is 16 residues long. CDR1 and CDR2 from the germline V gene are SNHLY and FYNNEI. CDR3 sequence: CASREGSLAGTYEQYF. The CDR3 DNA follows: TGTGCCAGCAGGGAAGGTAGTCTAGCGGGGACCTACGAGCAGTACTTC.

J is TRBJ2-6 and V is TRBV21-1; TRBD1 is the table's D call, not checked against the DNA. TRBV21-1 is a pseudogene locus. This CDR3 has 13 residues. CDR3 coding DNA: TGTGCCACTCACAGGGCTGGGGCCAACGTCCTGACTTTC. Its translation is CATHRAGANVLTF.

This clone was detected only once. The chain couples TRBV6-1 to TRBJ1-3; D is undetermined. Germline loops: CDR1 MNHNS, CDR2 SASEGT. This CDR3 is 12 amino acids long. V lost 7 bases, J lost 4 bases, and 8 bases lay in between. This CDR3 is CASTRGGNTIYF. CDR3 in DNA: TGTGCCAGCACACGGGGAGGAAACACCATATATTTT.

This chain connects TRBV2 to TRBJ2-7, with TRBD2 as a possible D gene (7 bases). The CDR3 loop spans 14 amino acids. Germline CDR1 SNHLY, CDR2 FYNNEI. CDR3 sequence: CASTVWGGRVEQYV. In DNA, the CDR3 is TGTGCAAGCACGGTGTGGGGGGGCAGGGTCGAGCAGTACGTC.

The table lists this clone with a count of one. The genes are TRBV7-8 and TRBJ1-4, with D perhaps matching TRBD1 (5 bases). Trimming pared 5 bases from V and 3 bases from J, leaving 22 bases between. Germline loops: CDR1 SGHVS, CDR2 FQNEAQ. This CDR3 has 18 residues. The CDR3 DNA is TGTGCCAGCAGCCCCCACCCCATCACAGGTTCAGCTAATGAAAAACTGTTTTTT. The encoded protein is CASSPHPITGSANEKLFF.

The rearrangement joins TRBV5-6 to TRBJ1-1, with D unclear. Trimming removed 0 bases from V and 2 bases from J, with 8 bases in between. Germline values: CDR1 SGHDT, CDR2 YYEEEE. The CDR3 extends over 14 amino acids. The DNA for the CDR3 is TGTGCCAGCAGCTTGGGGACCACAAACACTGAAGCTTTCTTT. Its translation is CASSLGTTNTEAFF.

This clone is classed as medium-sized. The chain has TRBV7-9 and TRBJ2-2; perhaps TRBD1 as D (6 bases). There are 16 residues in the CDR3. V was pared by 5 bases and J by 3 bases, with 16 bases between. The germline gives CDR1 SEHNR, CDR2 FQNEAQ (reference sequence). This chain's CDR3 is CASSAGQLGYTGELFF. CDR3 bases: TGTGCCAGCAGCGCTGGACAGCTTGGATACACCGGGGAGCTGTTTTTT.

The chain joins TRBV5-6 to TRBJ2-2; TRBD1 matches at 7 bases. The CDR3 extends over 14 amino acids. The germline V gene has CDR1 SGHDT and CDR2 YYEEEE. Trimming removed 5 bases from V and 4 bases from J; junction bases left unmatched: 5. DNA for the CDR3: TGTGCCAGCAGACCGGGACAGCCCACCGGGGAGCTGTTTTTT. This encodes CASRPGQPTGELFF.

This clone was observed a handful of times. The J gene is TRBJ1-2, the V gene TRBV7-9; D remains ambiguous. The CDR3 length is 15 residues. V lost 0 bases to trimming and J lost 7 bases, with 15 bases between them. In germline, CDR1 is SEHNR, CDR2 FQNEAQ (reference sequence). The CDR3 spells CASSLAEAWGSGYTF. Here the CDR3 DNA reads TGTGCCAGCAGCTTAGCGGAGGCGTGGGGATCTGGCTACACCTTC. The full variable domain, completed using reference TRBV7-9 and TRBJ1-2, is DTGVSQNPRHKITKRGQNVTFRCDPISEHNRLYWYRQTLGQGPEFLTYFQNEAQLEKSRLLSDRFSAERPKGSFSTLEIQRTEQGDSAMYLCASSLAEAWGSGYTFGSGTRLTVV.

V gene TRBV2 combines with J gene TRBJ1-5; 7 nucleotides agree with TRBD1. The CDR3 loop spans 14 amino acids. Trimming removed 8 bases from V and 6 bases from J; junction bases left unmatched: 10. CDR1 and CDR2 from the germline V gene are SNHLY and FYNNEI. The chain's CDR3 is CASRTGVGGQPQHF. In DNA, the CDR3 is TGTGCCAGCCGAACAGGGGTCGGGGGTCAGCCCCAGCATTTT.